This is a list of T cell receptor beta chains from one sample in a study of blood T cell repertoires in COVID-19. Profiling relied on immunoSEQ multiplex PCR, and the TCRdb table lists in-frame clones only, not all of them. The sample holds fewer than 350,000 clones, about 91% seen once. Material for sequencing was peripheral blood. Receptors originate from a man aged 25-45 years with COVID-19, enrolled during active disease. Both conserved end residues are part of each CDR3. The D gene is left open where the match is weak. Clone size, where shown, is once, few, many, or a class for clones that have expanded.

DNA,CDR3,V,size,D,J
TGTGCCAGCTCCTCCAGTCCTCTAGCAGATACGCAGTATTTT,CASSSSPLADTQYF,TRBV9,NA,NA,TRBJ2-3
TGTGCCACCAGTGATCAGGGACAGGGATCGAATAAGCAGTACTTC,CATSDQGQGSNKQYF,TRBV24-1,NA,TRBD1,TRBJ2-7
TGTGCCAGCAGGAAAGGGACGGGGTCATCCTACGAGCAGTACTTC,CASRKGTGSSYEQYF,TRBV21-1,NA,NA,TRBJ2-7
TGTGCCAGCAGTTACTCCCGGGGTAGCGGGGCTTCCCACCACGAGCAGTACTTC,CASSYSRGSGASHHEQYF,TRBV6-2/TRBV6-3,NA,TRBD2,TRBJ2-7
TGCAGTGCTAGTATCCAGGGGACAGATACGCAGTATTTT,CSASIQGTDTQYF,TRBV20-1,once,NA,TRBJ2-3
TGCGCCAGCAGCCAAATCGGACAGGCTAAGGTGAACACTGAAGCTTTCTTT,CASSQIGQAKVNTEAFF,TRBV4-3,NA,TRBD1,TRBJ1-1
TGTGCCAGCCTTCCCGGGGGGGGAATCGCGAACACCGGGGAGCTGTTTTTT,CASLPGGGIANTGELFF,TRBV7-8,NA,TRBD2,TRBJ2-2
TGTGCCAGCAGCTCAAACAGGGCAAAAGAGACCCAGTACTTC,CASSSNRAKETQYF,TRBV7-2,NA,NA,TRBJ2-5
TGTGCCAGCAGCACAGGGACAGTCTACGAGCAGTACTTC,CASSTGTVYEQYF,TRBV9,once,TRBD1,TRBJ2-7
TGTGCCAGCAGTGAAGCTGGGGCCGCCGGTAACTATGGCTACACCTTC,CASSEAGAAGNYGYTF,TRBV6-1,once,NA,TRBJ1-2
TGTGCCAGCAGCTTTACAGGTGTCGGTAATTCACCCCTCCACTTT,CASSFTGVGNSPLHF,TRBV5-4,NA,NA,TRBJ1-6
TGTGCCAGCAGCCCCGCCGGGGCTAACTATGGCTACACCTTC,CASSPAGANYGYTF,TRBV7-2,NA,NA,TRBJ1-2
TGTGCCAGCGAGTTTCTAGCGGGAGTTGGGGCCAACGTCCTGACTTTC,CASEFLAGVGANVLTF,TRBV5-4,NA,TRBD2,TRBJ2-6
TGTGCCAGCAGCTCGGTGGGAGGGAGGGCGGCCAAAAACATTCAGTACTTC,CASSSVGGRAAKNIQYF,TRBV7-7,NA,TRBD2,TRBJ2-4
TGTGCCAGCAGCTTAGTCGGAGCTGTGGATGAGCAGTTCTTC,CASSLVGAVDEQFF,TRBV11-3,NA,NA,TRBJ2-1
TGTGCCAGCAGGCCAGGGGGGACCGGGGAGCTGTTTTTT,CASRPGGTGELFF,TRBV28,NA,NA,TRBJ2-2
TGTGCCAGCAGCTTAAGAGGGGGCACCGGGGAGCTGTTTTTT,CASSLRGGTGELFF,TRBV7-2,NA,NA,TRBJ2-2
TGTGCCAGCTCACCACGGGACAGGGTGTTCGAGCAGTACTTC,CASSPRDRVFEQYF,TRBV18,NA,TRBD1,TRBJ2-7
TGTGCCAGCAGCCCTTCAGGGGGCAAGGGTACTGAAGCTTTCTTT,CASSPSGGKGTEAFF,TRBV7-3,NA,TRBD1,TRBJ1-1
TGTGCCAGCAGCTTTTCCGGCGGGAGGGCCAATGAGCAGTTCTTC,CASSFSGGRANEQFF,TRBV7-9,NA,TRBD2,TRBJ2-1
TGTGCCAGCATTCCGACTAGCGACCAAGAGACCCAGTACTTC,CASIPTSDQETQYF,TRBV7-2,NA,TRBD2,TRBJ2-5
TGTGCCAGCAGCTTACTGCCTACCTCGGAGACCCAGTACTTC,CASSLLPTSETQYF,TRBV7-2,once,NA,TRBJ2-5
TGTGCCAGCAACCGACAGATTAACACTGAAGCTTTCTTT,CASNRQINTEAFF,TRBV7-9,NA,NA,TRBJ1-1
TGTGCCAGCAGTTCGGAGGGGCTAGCGGGAATAAGGCAGTTCTTC,CASSSEGLAGIRQFF,TRBV6-6,NA,TRBD2,TRBJ2-1
TGCGCCAGCAGCAACAGGGGGGCTCCCACAGATACGCAGTATTTT,CASSNRGAPTDTQYF,TRBV5-1,NA,TRBD1,TRBJ2-3
TGTGCCTGGAGTGTACTTCTTGGGAGGACTAGCGGGAGATCCGGGGAGCTGTTTTTT,CAWSVLLGRTSGRSGELFF,TRBV30,NA,TRBD2,TRBJ2-2
TGTGCCAGCAGCTTGGGACAGGGAGGTGGTCAGCCCCAGCATTTT,CASSLGQGGGQPQHF,TRBV5-8,NA,TRBD1,TRBJ1-5
TGTGCCAGCAGCGCGACTAGCGGATACTACAATGAGCAGTTCTTC,CASSATSGYYNEQFF,TRBV9,NA,TRBD2,TRBJ2-1
TGCGCCAGCAGTCCCCCCATCGGGACTAGCGGGGGGGTCTGTGACAATGAGCAGTTCTTC,CASSPPIGTSGGVCDNEQFF,TRBV23-1,NA,TRBD2,TRBJ2-1
TGTGCCAGCTCACCACCGAGGGGACAGGGGAATGGCTACACCTTC,CASSPPRGQGNGYTF,TRBV18,NA,TRBD1,TRBJ1-2
TGTGCCACCAGTGACTCCACAGGGGGAAATTACAATGAGCAGTTCTTC,CATSDSTGGNYNEQFF,TRBV24-1,NA,TRBD1,TRBJ2-1
TGTGCCAGCAGTCCTGGACAGGGTATTTGGGAGACCCAGTACTTC,CASSPGQGIWETQYF,TRBV28,NA,TRBD1,TRBJ2-5
TGTGCCAGCAGAGCGGGACAGGGGGCTTCGTACGAGCAGTACTTC,CASRAGQGASYEQYF,TRBV2,once,TRBD1,TRBJ2-7
TGTGCCAGCAGCTCCCCTGGGGGGGAATCCTACGAGCAGTACTTC,CASSSPGGESYEQYF,TRBV7-9,NA,TRBD2,TRBJ2-7
TGTGCCAGCAGTCTAGACAGGGCGGGGGAGCAGTACTTC,CASSLDRAGEQYF,TRBV7-2,NA,NA,TRBJ2-7
TGCGCCAGCAGCATGTCCGTAGCGGGGGCGCAAGAGACCCAGTACTTC,CASSMSVAGAQETQYF,TRBV5-1,NA,TRBD2,TRBJ2-5
TGTGCCAGCAGCCTAGCGGGGGTCCCTGAAGCTTTCTTT,CASSLAGVPEAFF,TRBV3-1/TRBV3-2,NA,NA,TRBJ1-1
TGTGCCAGCAGCCAAGAAGGTGTGGGGGCAAATACGCAGTATTTT,CASSQEGVGANTQYF,TRBV4-2,NA,NA,TRBJ2-3
TGTGCCAGCAGCCCCGGGGTGGGCCATTACGAGCAGTACTTC,CASSPGVGHYEQYF,TRBV7-2,NA,NA,TRBJ2-7
TGCAGCGTGCCGGGACAGGGTAGGAATGAAAAACTGTTTTTT,CSVPGQGRNEKLFF,TRBV29-1,NA,TRBD1,TRBJ1-4
TGTGCCAGCAGCTCCGACAGTTACTCTGGAAACACCATATATTTT,CASSSDSYSGNTIYF,TRBV7-9,NA,NA,TRBJ1-3
TGTGCCAGCAGTTTATCGGGGGTTCCATACGAGCAGTACTTC,CASSLSGVPYEQYF,TRBV28,few,NA,TRBJ2-7
TGTGCCAGCTCACCCGGGACTAGCGGGACGAATGAGCAGTTCTTC,CASSPGTSGTNEQFF,TRBV18,NA,TRBD2,TRBJ2-1
TGTGCCAGCAGCCCAGGGGGCCGGTATACTGAAGCTTTCTTT,CASSPGGRYTEAFF,TRBV7-2,NA,TRBD1,TRBJ1-1
TGCGCCAGCAGCCCCCGAGGACAGGGAAACATTCAGTACTTC,CASSPRGQGNIQYF,TRBV5-1,once,TRBD1,TRBJ2-4
TGTGCCAGCTCACCCCCGGGACAGGGTGTATCCTACGAGCAGTACTTC,CASSPPGQGVSYEQYF,TRBV18,once,TRBD1,TRBJ2-7
TGTGCCAGCAGCAGGGGCATGAACACTGAAGCTTTCTTT,CASSRGMNTEAFF,TRBV7-3,NA,NA,TRBJ1-1
TGTGCCAGCTCACTTGGAGGGCAGGCTTATCAGCCCCAGCATTTT,CASSLGGQAYQPQHF,TRBV28,NA,NA,TRBJ1-5
TGCGCCAGCAGCCCGAGTCTCGATCAGCCCCAGCATTTT,CASSPSLDQPQHF,TRBV5-1,NA,NA,TRBJ1-5